Presented here are 8 T cell receptor beta chains from one specimen sequenced in a study of OX40 agonist ivuxolimab in advanced cancers. The table came from immunoSEQ multiplex PCR; TCRdb's copy has only in-frame clones and leaves some out. The sample records tens of thousands of clones, 80% to 90% being singletons. Source: CD4+ or CD8+ T cells sorted from blood, taken in a trial of the OX40 agonist ivuxolimab. All receptors come from an adult with an advanced solid tumor such as melanoma, head and neck, liver or kidney cancer.

The chain combines TRBV19 with TRBJ1-1, with D possibly TRBD1 on 6 matching bases. Germline CDR1 is LNHDA and CDR2 is SQIVND (reference sequence). The CDR3 extends over 13 amino acids. The V end was cut by 11 bases, the J end by 6 bases, with 19 bases between. The CDR3 spells CAASGARGPEAFF. CDR3 bases: TGTGCCGCCTCGGGGGCGCGGGGACCTGAAGCTTTCTTT.

The J gene is TRBJ1-2, the V gene TRBV30; TRBD1 matches 8 bases. This CDR3 spans 13 amino acids. Trimming removed 4 bases from V and 7 bases from J; junction bases left unmatched: 8. The V gene's germline CDR1 is GTSNPN and CDR2 SVGIG (reference sequence). The CDR3 DNA sequence: TGTGCCTGGATTGGGACAGGTTTAGGTGGCTACACCTTC. It specifies CAWIGTGLGGYTF.

This chain connects TRBV10-3 to TRBJ2-5, with no clear D. V was pared by 3 bases and J by 2 bases, with 13 bases between. Germline CDR1 ENHRY, CDR2 SYGVKD. The CDR3 is made up of 15 amino acids. CDR3 residues: CAISDPGAPQETQYF. CDR3 in DNA: TGTGCCATCAGTGATCCGGGTGCACCTCAAGAGACCCAGTACTTC.

The V call is TRBV11-2, the J call TRBJ2-3; TRBD1 matches 7 bases. This CDR3 has 16 residues. Per the germline V gene, CDR1 is SGHAT and CDR2 is FQNNGV. With V trimmed by 5 bases and J by 0 bases, 8 bases remained unmatched. Written as DNA, the CDR3 is TGTGCCAGCAGCCCCCAGACAGGGAAAAGCACAGATACGCAGTATTTT. Encoded protein: CASSPQTGKSTDTQYF.

Only one count was recorded for this clone. CDR3 sequence: CASSLESSYEQYF. CDR3 DNA sequence: TGTGCCAGCAGCTTAGAGAGCTCCTACGAGCAGTACTTC. V usage is TRBV7-2 and J usage is TRBJ2-7; D not certain. Germline CDR1 is SGHTA and CDR2 is FQGNSA. Trimming stripped 1 base from V and 0 bases from J, with 4 bases between. The CDR3 loop spans 13 amino acids.

Judged by abundance, this clone is medium-sized. The V gene is TRBV5-6, the J gene TRBJ2-7; D gene uncertain. This CDR3 has 12 residues. The germline V and J ends were trimmed by 3 bases and 2 bases, with 6 bases remaining between them. Germline V gene data show CDR1 as SGHDT and CDR2 as YYEEEE. DNA of the CDR3: TGTGCCAGCAGCTCCGTCCCCTACGAGCAGTACTTC. Translation gives CASSSVPYEQYF.

This chain uses TRBV23-1 with TRBJ2-3; either TRBD1 or TRBD2 may fit D (5 bases each). TRBV23-1 belongs to the ORF category, with a function that is uncertain. V lost 6 bases and J 4 bases, leaving 23 bases between the germline ends. This CDR3 region has 17 residues. The CDR3 protein is CASSPPGHVIFPDTQYF. The CDR3 DNA sequence: TGCGCCAGCAGCCCTCCGGGGCACGTTATCTTCCCAGATACGCAGTATTTT.

This chain joins TRBV18 and TRBJ2-4; 7 positions match TRBD2. Germline lookup yields CDR1 KGHSH and CDR2 LQKENI. Trimming took 1 base from V and 1 from J; bases not matched to a gene: 16. The CDR3 runs to 20 residues. CDR3 sequence reads: CASSPLTLAGDPWAKNIQYF. In DNA, the CDR3 is TGTGCCAGCTCACCACTCACTCTTGCGGGGGACCCTTGGGCCAAAAACATTCAGTACTTC.